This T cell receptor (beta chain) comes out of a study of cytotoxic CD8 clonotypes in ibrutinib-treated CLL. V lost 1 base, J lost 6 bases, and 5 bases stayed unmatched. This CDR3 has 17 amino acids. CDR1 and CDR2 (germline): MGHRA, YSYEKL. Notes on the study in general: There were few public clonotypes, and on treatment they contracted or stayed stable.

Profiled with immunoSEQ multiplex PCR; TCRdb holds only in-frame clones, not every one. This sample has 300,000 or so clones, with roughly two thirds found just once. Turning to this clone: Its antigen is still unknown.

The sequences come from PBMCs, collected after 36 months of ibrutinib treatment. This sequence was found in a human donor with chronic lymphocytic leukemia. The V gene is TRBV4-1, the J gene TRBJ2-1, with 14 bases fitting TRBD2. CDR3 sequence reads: CASSQVRLAGGSNEQFF. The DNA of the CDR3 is TGCGCCAGCAGCCAAGTCCGACTAGCGGGGGGGTCCAATGAGCAGTTCTTC.